The 16 T cell receptor beta chains given below trace back to one sample, sequenced in a study of TIL therapy for anti-PD-1-resistant metastatic lung cancer. Sequencing used immunoSEQ v3. The data were produced by immunoSEQ multiplex PCR, yet TCRdb's version contains in-frame clones alone and is incomplete. The data hold more than 9,000 clones, with around 58% observed a single time. As to time point: pre-treatment sample, taken before nivolumab and TIL therapy. Most excised metastases sampled were pleural nodules or supraclavicular lymph nodes. Sequenced material: tumor tissue, taken at baseline. These receptors all come from a person aged 30 to 80 with non-small cell lung cancer.

The chain employs TRBV6-2 or TRBV6-3 and TRBJ2-1; TRBD2 matches 15 bases. The CDR3 has 19 residues. The V gene end was trimmed by 4 bases and the J gene end by 3 bases; junction bases not matched to a gene: 10. Germline assignment: CDR1 MNHEY and CDR2 SVGEGT. The DNA for the CDR3 is TGTGCCAGCAGTTCGGGACTAGCGGGAGGAAGAAGAGTCTACAATGAGCAGTTCTTC. It translates to CASSSGLAGGRRVYNEQFF.

The count of this clone is one. This chain joins TRBV3-1 (or the pseudogene TRBV3-2) and TRBJ2-2; the D gene is possibly TRBD2 (5 bases). There are 14 residues in the CDR3. Germline lookup yields CDR1 LGHDT and CDR2 YNNKEL (reference sequence). V lost 1 base and J 6 bases, leaving 9 bases between the germline ends. The CDR3 DNA follows: TGTGCCAGCAGCCAAGCGCTAGCCCCCGGGGAGCTGTTTTTT. This gives the protein CASSQALAPGELFF.

The chain has TRBV18 and TRBJ2-3; D gene uncertain. The CDR3 contains 14 residues. V was pared by 4 bases and J by 5 bases, with 13 bases between. Per the germline V gene, CDR1 is KGHSH and CDR2 is LQKENI. CDR3 sequence: CASSRLPEVDTQYF. DNA of the CDR3: TGTGCCAGCTCACGCCTCCCTGAAGTAGATACGCAGTATTTT.

The CDR3 region is CASSQERVAGEYATLAKNIQYF. For the CDR3, the DNA is TGCGCCAGCAGCCAAGAAAGGGTAGCGGGGGAATACGCTACCTTAGCCAAAAACATTCAGTACTTC. This chain uses TRBV4-1 with TRBJ2-4; TRBD2 agrees at 9 bases. Germline V gene sequence: CDR1 MGHRA, CDR2 YSYEKL. V dropped 0 bases and J dropped 0; count of bases not matched to a gene: 18. CDR3 length: 22 residues.

By share, this clone counts as large. This chain connects TRBV28 to TRBJ1-5; D is unresolved. Trimming left V 7 bases short and J 4 bases short, with 17 bases between. This CDR3 is built from 15 residues. Germline CDR1 MDHEN, CDR2 SYDVKM. The chain's CDR3 is CASNPPEGTNQPQHF. The DNA for the CDR3 is TGTGCCAGCAACCCCCCTGAGGGAACTAATCAGCCCCAGCATTTT.

The CDR3 bases are TGTGCCGTCGGCCGGGAGACCCAGTACTTC. This codes for CAVGRETQYF. J is TRBJ2-5 and V is TRBV19; D gene unclear. The CDR3 runs to 10 residues. In germline, CDR1 is LNHDA, CDR2 SQIVND (reference sequence). V shed 11 bases and J shed 5 bases, with 9 bases lying between them.

This clone is medium-sized by share. The V and J genes are TRBV11-2 and TRBJ1-1, with D maybe TRBD1 (6 bases). The CDR3 sequence is 13 residues long. V gave up 11 bases and J gave up 6 bases, with 19 bases separating them. Looked up from germline, CDR1 is SGHAT and CDR2 is FQNNGV. Here the CDR3 DNA reads TGTGCCCTATCTGACGGGGGCAGGGCTGAAGCTTTCTTT. Its protein is CALSDGGRAEAFF.

This clone appeared a few times. For the CDR3, the DNA is TGCGCCAGCAGCCAATCAAGAGTAAATGAAAAACTGTTTTTT. Translation gives CASSQSRVNEKLFF. The chain uses TRBV4-1 and TRBJ1-4; the D is unclear. The CDR3 length is 14 residues. Germline CDR1 MGHRA, CDR2 YSYEKL. V was trimmed by 2 bases and J by 5 bases, leaving 9 bases between them.

The chain employs TRBV10-2 and TRBJ2-7; 14 bases fit TRBD2. The CDR3 runs 14 residues. CDR1 and CDR2 from the germline V gene are WSHSY and SAAADI. Unmatched junction bases numbered 4, after V lost 6 bases and J lost 6 bases. CDR3 region: CASSPGTSGSEQYF. CDR3 DNA sequence: TGCGCCAGCAGCCCCGGGACTAGCGGGAGCGAGCAGTACTTC.

The chain combines TRBV6-6 with TRBJ1-4; no clear D gene. The CDR3 totals 14 residues. Germline V CDR1 and CDR2: MNHNY, SVGAGI (reference sequence). Trimming took off 2 bases at V and 12 bases at J, with 16 bases between the two ends. The CDR3 sequence is CASSYVRGASQLFF. The CDR3 region has the DNA TGTGCCAGCAGTTACGTCCGAGGCGCGAGTCAACTGTTTTTT.

The V call is TRBV5-5, the J call TRBJ2-1; the D gene could be TRBD1 or TRBD2 (6 bases each). CDR3 length: 17 amino acids. The V end was cut by 2 bases, the J end by 5 bases, with 20 bases between. Germline-derived CDR1 and CDR2 are SGHKS and YYEKEE (reference sequence). CDR3 protein: CASSFLVGGGGNNEQFF. In DNA form, the CDR3 reads TGTGCCAGCAGCTTCCTCGTAGGGGGAGGCGGGAACAATGAGCAGTTCTTC.

This clone appeared a few times. This sequence joins TRBV18 and TRBJ2-3, with TRBD2 as a possible D gene (5 bases). The V end lost 3 bases, the J end lost 5 bases, and 18 bases lay between the germline ends. Germline V gives CDR1 KGHSH, CDR2 LQKENI. This CDR3 is 16 amino acids long. The CDR3 loop reads CASSPPSLFLGDTQYF. CDR3 nucleotides: TGTGCCAGCTCACCTCCTAGCCTCTTTTTGGGAGATACGCAGTATTTT.

The chain has TRBV13 and TRBJ1-1; D is undetermined. The CDR3 totals 12 residues. Germline V gives CDR1 PRHDT, CDR2 FYEKMQ (reference sequence). The V and J ends lost 4 bases and 3 bases respectively, with 6 bases between them. CDR3 sequence: CASSSGYTEAFF. In nucleotides, the CDR3 is TGTGCCAGCAGCTCCGGGTACACTGAAGCTTTCTTT.

The sample holds a few counts of this clone. The chain has TRBV11-2 and TRBJ1-6; D uncertain. CDR1 SGHAT and CDR2 FQNNGV come from the germline V gene. The CDR3 covers 15 residues. Trimming cost V 0 bases and J 10 bases, with 13 bases left between them. DNA of the CDR3: TGTGCCAGCAGCTTAGATTGGGGAGGCGAATCACCCCTCCACTTT. Its translation is CASSLDWGGESPLHF.

This chain links TRBV11-2 with TRBJ1-1, with D possibly being TRBD1 (5 bases). Trimming took 4 bases from V and 0 from J, leaving 18 bases between them. CDR1 SGHAT and CDR2 FQNNGV come from the germline V gene. CDR3 length equals 17 residues. CDR3 sequence reads: CASSYGVGAAMNTEAFF. For the CDR3, the DNA is TGTGCCAGCAGCTATGGAGTTGGGGCCGCCATGAACACTGAAGCTTTCTTT.

This clone was counted between two and nine times. The rearrangement uses TRBV28 and TRBJ1-1; 9 bases agree with TRBD1. Trimming took 2 bases from V and 5 from J; bases not matched to a gene: 12. Germline V CDR1 and CDR2: MDHEN, SYDVKM. This CDR3 comprises 17 residues. CDR3 DNA: TGTGCCAGCAGTTTAGTCCCGGGACAGGGAATGGGGACTGAAGCTTTCTTT. Protein: CASSLVPGQGMGTEAFF. Full variable domain (remainder filled in from reference TRBV28 and TRBJ1-1): DVKVTQSSRYLVKRTGEKVFLECVQDMDHENMFWYRQDPGLGLRLIYFSYDVKMKEKGDIPEGYSVSREKKERFSLILESASTNQTSMYLCASSLVPGQGMGTEAFFGQGTRLTVV.